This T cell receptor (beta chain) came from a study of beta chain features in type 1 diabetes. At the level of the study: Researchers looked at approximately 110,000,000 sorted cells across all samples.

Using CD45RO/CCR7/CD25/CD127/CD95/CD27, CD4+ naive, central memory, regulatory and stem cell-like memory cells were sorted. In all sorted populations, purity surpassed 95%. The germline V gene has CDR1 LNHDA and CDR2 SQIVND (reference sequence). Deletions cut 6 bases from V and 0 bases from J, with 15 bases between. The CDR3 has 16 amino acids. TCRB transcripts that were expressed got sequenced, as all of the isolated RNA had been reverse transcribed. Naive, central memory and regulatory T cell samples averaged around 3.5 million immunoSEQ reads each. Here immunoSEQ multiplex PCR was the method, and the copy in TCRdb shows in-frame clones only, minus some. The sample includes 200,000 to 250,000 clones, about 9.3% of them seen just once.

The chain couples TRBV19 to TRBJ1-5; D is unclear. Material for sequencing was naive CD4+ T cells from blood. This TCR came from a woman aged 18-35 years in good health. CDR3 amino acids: CASRETVDVSNQPQHF. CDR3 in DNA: TGTGCCAGTAGAGAAACAGTAGATGTTAGCAATCAGCCCCAGCATTTT.